The 5 T cell receptor beta chains below all came from one sample that was sequenced in a study of tumor-infiltrating lymphocytes in primary liver carcinoma. Researchers generated TCR beta cDNA from approximately 0.55 ug of total RNA, relying on a constant-region primer. Investigators got TCR beta libraries out of three nested multiplex PCR rounds, done with slightly modified ARM-PCR. TRBV1-TRBV30 forward primers paired with a C-beta reverse primer were used in the first two PCR rounds, which ran approximately 10 cycles each. TCRdb used MiXCR to reprocess the multiplex PCR reads, holding one entry per CDR3 protein. Among over 250,000 distinct CDR3 sequences, nearly 60% were seen once, and the ten largest hold about a sixth. Extraction also yielded germline DNA, while blood RNA was obtained from unsorted whole blood. The source material was peripheral blood. All receptors come from a woman aged 25 to 39 with primary liver carcinoma and hepatitis B virus infection.

The J gene is TRBJ2-3, the V gene TRBV5-4; TRBD1 agrees at 10 bases. Germline-derived CDR1 and CDR2 are SGHNT and YYREEE (reference sequence). The J segment lost 4 bases and the V segment lost 7 bases, leaving 6 bases of the junction unmatched. This CDR3 has 14 residues. The CDR3 here is CASRRQGAPDTQYF. The CDR3 nucleotides are TGTGCCAGCCGAAGACAGGGGGCCCCAGATACGCAGTATTTT.

This clonotype was found many times. V is TRBV11-1 and J is TRBJ2-7, with 7 bases lining up with TRBD2. The CDR3 length is 13 residues. CDR1 is SGHAT and CDR2 is FQDESV in the germline V gene (reference sequence). After removal of 5 bases from V and 4 bases from J, the junction contained 5 bases not matched to a gene. The CDR3 here is CASSGRARYEQYF. The CDR3 DNA follows: TGTGCCAGCAGCGGGAGGGCCCGTTACGAGCAGTACTTC.

The rearrangement joins TRBV5-5 to TRBJ2-2, with D perhaps matching TRBD2 (6 bases). The CDR3 spans 17 residues. Trimming pared 5 bases from V and 4 bases from J, leaving 21 bases between. Germline V CDR1 and CDR2: SGHKS, YYEKEE (reference sequence). The DNA for the CDR3 is TGTGCCAGCAGTCCTTCCACACTTAGGAGGGGCACCGGGGAGCTGTTTTTT. It yields the protein CASSPSTLRRGTGELFF.

The rearrangement links TRBV6-2 or TRBV6-3 to TRBJ1-5; D remains unclear. The CDR3 contains 15 residues. Germline V lookup: CDR1 MNHEY, CDR2 SVGEGT. The V and J ends lost 9 bases and 0 bases respectively, with 15 bases between them. The CDR3 spells CASTSGIPSNQPQHF. The CDR3 nucleotides read TGTGCCAGTACCTCCGGGATCCCTAGCAATCAGCCCCAGCATTTT.

V gene TRBV20-1 combines with J gene TRBJ2-1, with D unclear. The CDR3 consists of 11 residues. V gave up 6 bases and J gave up 5 bases, with 8 bases separating them. The germline V gene has CDR1 DFQATT and CDR2 SNEGSKA (reference sequence). The CDR3 here is CSASTNNEQFF. The CDR3 DNA is TGCAGTGCGAGCACCAACAATGAGCAGTTCTTC.